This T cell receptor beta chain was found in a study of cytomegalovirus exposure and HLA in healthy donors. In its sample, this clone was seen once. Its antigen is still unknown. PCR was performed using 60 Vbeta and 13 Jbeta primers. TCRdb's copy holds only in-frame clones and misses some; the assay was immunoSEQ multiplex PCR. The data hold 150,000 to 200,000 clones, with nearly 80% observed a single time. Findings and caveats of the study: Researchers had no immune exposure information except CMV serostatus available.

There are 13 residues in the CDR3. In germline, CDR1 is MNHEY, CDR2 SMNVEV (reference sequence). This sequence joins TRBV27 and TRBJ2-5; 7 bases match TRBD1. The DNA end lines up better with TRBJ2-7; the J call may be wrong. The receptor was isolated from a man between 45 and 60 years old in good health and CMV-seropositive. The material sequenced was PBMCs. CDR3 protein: CASGLTGYHEQYF. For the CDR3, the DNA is TGTGCCAGCGGATTGACAGGGTACCACGAGCAGTACTTC.